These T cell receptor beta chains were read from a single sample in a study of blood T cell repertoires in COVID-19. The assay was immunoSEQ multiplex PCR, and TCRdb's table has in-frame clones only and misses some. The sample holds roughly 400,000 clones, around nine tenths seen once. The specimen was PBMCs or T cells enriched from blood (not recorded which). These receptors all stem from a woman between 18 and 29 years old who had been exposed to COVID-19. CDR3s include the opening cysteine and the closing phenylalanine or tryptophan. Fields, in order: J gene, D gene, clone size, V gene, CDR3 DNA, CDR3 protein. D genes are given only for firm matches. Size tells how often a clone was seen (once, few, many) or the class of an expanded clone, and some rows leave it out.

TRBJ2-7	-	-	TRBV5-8	TGTGCCAGCAGCTTGTTAACAGGGTCCTCGGCTAATGAGCAGTACTTC	CASSLLTGSSANEQYF
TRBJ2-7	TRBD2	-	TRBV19	TGTGCCAGTAGTAATAGCGGGGGTCCTTTGGCAGACGAGCAGTACTTC	CASSNSGGPLADEQYF
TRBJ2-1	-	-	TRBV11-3	TGTGCCAGCAGCTTAGGAGTGAGCAATGAGCAGTTCTTC	CASSLGVSNEQFF
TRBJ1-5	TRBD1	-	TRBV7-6	TGTGCCAGCAGCCCCTTACCCCTGGACAGGGTGGGGAACAATCAGCCCCAGCATTTT	CASSPLPLDRVGNNQPQHF
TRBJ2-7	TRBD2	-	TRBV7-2	TGTGCCAGCAGCTCGGGACTAGGATTGAGCGAGCAGTACTTC	CASSSGLGLSEQYF
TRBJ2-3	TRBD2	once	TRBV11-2	TGTGCCAGCAGGGGCGACGGGAGGAGCACAGATACGCAGTATTTT	CASRGDGRSTDTQYF
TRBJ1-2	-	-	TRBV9	TGTGCCAGCAGCGTAGTGATGGGAGAGGGCTATGGCTACACCTTC	CASSVVMGEGYGYTF
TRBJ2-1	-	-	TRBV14	TGTGCCAGCAGCCAAGACCCCCGGGGTCAGCAGTTCTTC	CASSQDPRGQQFF
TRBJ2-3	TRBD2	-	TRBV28	TGTGCCAGCAGTTTTCTCGCCCAGGGCTTAGAGCGGGGGCCATCAGATACGCAGTATTTT	CASSFLAQGLERGPSDTQYF
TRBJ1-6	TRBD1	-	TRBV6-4	TGTGCCAGCAGTGCTACGGACAGGGCGAATTCACCCCTCCACTTT	CASSATDRANSPLHF
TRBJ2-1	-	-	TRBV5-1	TGCGCCAGCTCCGGGTCGCAATACAATGAGCAGTTCTTC	CASSGSQYNEQFF
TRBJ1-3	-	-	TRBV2	TGTGCCAGCAGTGTGAGTCCCTCTGGAAACACCATATATTTT	CASSVSPSGNTIYF
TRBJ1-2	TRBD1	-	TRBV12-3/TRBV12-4	TGTGCCAGCAGTACAGGGGACTATGGCTACACCTTC	CASSTGDYGYTF
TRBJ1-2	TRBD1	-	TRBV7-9	TGTGCCAGCAGGCCTGCCGGGACAGGGTATGGCTACACCTTC	CASRPAGTGYGYTF
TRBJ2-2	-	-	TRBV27	TGTGCCAGCAGTGAATCCCAGGGGGGTATCGGGGAGCTGTTTTTT	CASSESQGGIGELFF
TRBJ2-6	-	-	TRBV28	TGTGCCAGCAGCCCCACTTGGTCTAGCTCGGGGTCTTTTGGGGCCAACGTCCTGACTTTC	CASSPTWSSSGSFGANVLTF
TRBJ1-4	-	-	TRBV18	TGTGCCAGCTCCGAAGCCGGGACAACTAATGAAAAACTGTTTTTT	CASSEAGTTNEKLFF
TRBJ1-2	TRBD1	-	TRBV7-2	TGTGCCAGCAGACCCACGGGACAGTCTGGCTACACCTTC	CASRPTGQSGYTF
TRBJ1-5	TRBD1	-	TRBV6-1	TGTGCCAGCAGTGGGGGACAGGGGCCGCAGAATCAGCCCCAGCATTTT	CASSGGQGPQNQPQHF
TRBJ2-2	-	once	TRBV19	TGTGCCAGTAGTCCGACACCCCCAGAACTTAACACCGGGGAGCTGTTTTTT	CASSPTPPELNTGELFF
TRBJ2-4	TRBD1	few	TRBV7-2	TGTGCCAGCAGCTCCACAGGGGGCCTTACCAAAAACATTCAGTACTTC	CASSSTGGLTKNIQYF
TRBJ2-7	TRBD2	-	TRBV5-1	TGCGCCAGCAGCTTAACTAGCGGGTCTTCCTACGAGCAGTACTTC	CASSLTSGSSYEQYF
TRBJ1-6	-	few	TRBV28	TGTGCCAGCAGTCCTCTCTTATCACCCCTCCACTTT	CASSPLLSPLHF
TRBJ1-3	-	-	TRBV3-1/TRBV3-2	TGTGCCAGCAGCCAACAGGGGAGTCGCTCTGGAAACACCATATATTTT	CASSQQGSRSGNTIYF
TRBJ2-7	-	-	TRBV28	TGTGCCGTCGGGCAGGGTTGGTACGAGCAGTACTTC	CAVGQGWYEQYF
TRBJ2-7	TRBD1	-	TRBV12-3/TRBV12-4	TGTGCCAGCAGCTCGGGACAGCCCTACGAGCAGTACTTC	CASSSGQPYEQYF
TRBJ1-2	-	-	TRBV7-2	TGTGCCAGCAGTCGACACGGGGGCTATGGCTACACCTTC	CASSRHGGYGYTF
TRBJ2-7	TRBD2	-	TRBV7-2	TGTGCCAGCAGCCCCTCCCTAGCGGAAATAGCCTACGAGCAGTACTTC	CASSPSLAEIAYEQYF
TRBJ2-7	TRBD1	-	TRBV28	TGTGCCAGCAGCCTTTCCGGGACAGGTGGGTACGAGCAGTACTTC	CASSLSGTGGYEQYF
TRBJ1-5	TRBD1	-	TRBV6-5	TGTGCCAGCAGATTGACAGGGGGGGGCAATCAGCCCCAGCATTTT	CASRLTGGGNQPQHF
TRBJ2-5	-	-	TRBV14	TGTGCCAGCAGCCAACTTGACAACCAAGAGACCCAGTACTTC	CASSQLDNQETQYF
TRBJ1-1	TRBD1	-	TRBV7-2	TGTGCCAGCAGCTATGACAGGGGGAACACTGAAGCTTTCTTT	CASSYDRGNTEAFF
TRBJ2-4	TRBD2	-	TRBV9	TGTGCCAGCAGCGCCCCTAGGGCGGGAGGGAAAAACATTCAGTACTTC	CASSAPRAGGKNIQYF
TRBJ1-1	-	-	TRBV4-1	TGCGCCAGCAGACAAAGGACAGACACGGGGGGCACTGAAGCTTTCTTT	CASRQRTDTGGTEAFF
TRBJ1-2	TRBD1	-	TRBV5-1	TGCGCCAGCACCCTGGACAGGACTTTTAACTATGGCTACACCTTC	CASTLDRTFNYGYTF
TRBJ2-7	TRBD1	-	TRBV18	TGTGCCAGCTCACGGCGGACAGGGAACGAGCAGTACTTC	CASSRRTGNEQYF
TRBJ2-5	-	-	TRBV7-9	TGTGCCAGCAGCCTGGGGGGAACCCAGTACTTC	CASSLGGTQYF
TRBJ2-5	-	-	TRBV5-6	TGTGCCAGCAGCTACGAAACGGGGGTAGGGGAGACCCAGTACTTC	CASSYETGVGETQYF
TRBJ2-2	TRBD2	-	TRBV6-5	TGTGCCAGTGCTAGCGGGGTTCGGGGGACCGGGGAGCTGTTTTTT	CASASGVRGTGELFF
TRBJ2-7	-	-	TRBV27	TGTGCCAGCAGTTTATCTTTCCCCGGTCTCGAGCAGTACTTC	CASSLSFPGLEQYF
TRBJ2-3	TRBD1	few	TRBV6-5	TGTGCCAGCAGCGCTGACAGGGGAACGCAGTATTTT	CASSADRGTQYF
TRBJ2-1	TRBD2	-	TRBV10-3	TGTGCCATCAGTGCCCGTAGCGGGGGGGCCAGCAATGAGCAGTTCTTC	CAISARSGGASNEQFF
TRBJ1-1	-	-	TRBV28	TGTGCCAGCGTTGGGGGCGGAGTGAGGACTGAAGCTTTCTTT	CASVGGGVRTEAFF
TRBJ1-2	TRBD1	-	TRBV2	TGTGCCAGCAGTGAATTGTCGGCGGGGACAGAAGTTCATGGCTACACCTTC	CASSELSAGTEVHGYTF
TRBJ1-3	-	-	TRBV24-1	TGTGCCACCAGTGATGGGACAAAAAGCAGCAACACCATATATTTT	CATSDGTKSSNTIYF
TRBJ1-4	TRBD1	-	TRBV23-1	TGCGCCAGCCCTGACTCGGACAGGGGGCTTGGGGCTAATGAAAAACTGTTTTTT	CASPDSDRGLGANEKLFF
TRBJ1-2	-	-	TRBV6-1	TGTGCCAGCAGACACAGGGATGGCTACACCTTC	CASRHRDGYTF
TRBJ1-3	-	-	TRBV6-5	TGTGCCGGAAGGACGGGCGCAGGAGGCACCATATATTTT	CAGRTGAGGTIYF
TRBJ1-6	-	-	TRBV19	TGTGCCAGTAGTTTCGGAGAGGACATAGATTCACCCCTCCACTTT	CASSFGEDIDSPLHF
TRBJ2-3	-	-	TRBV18	TGTGCCAGCTCGGACCGGGACACTTCTAGCACAGATACGCAGTATTTT	CASSDRDTSSTDTQYF
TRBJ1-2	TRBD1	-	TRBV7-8	TGTGCCAGCAGCTTTGGACAGGGGGCGGTTCTCTATGGCTACACCTTC	CASSFGQGAVLYGYTF
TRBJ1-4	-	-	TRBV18	TGTGCCAGCTCACCCCGCGGGGGGATAGGTCGTGAAAAACTGTTTTTT	CASSPRGGIGREKLFF
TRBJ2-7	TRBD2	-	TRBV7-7	TGTGCCAGCAGCTTACCAAGAGCGGGAATTTACGAGCAGTACTTC	CASSLPRAGIYEQYF
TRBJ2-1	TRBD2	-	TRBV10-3	TGTGCCATCAGTGAGTTCCTAGCGGGAGGGCAAGGTGAGCAGTTCTTC	CAISEFLAGGQGEQFF
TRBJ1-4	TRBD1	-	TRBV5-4	TGTGCCAGCACCAGGGGGGAAAATAATGAAAAACTGTTTTTT	CASTRGENNEKLFF